Shown below are 24 T cell receptor beta chains from a single sample sequenced in a study of CD8+CD57+ T cells in acquired aplastic anemia. Genomic DNA, the template, was used for profiling of the TCR beta VDJ and CDR3. Each CDR3 protein gets one entry after TCRdb re-called the reads with MiXCR. This table holds roughly 250,000 distinct CDR3 sequences, around 45% found once. Before being chosen for sequencing, patients had shown CD8+CD57+ cell expansion by flow cytometry. Material: sorted CD4+, CD8+, or CD8+CD57+ T cells (not recorded which) from PBMCs. Receptors were obtained from a human donor with aplastic anemia.

In its sample, this clonotype was seen many times. This rearrangement joins TRBV2 to TRBJ2-5, with 7 bases lining up with TRBD2. The V and J ends lost 11 bases and 0 bases, in that order; junction bases with no gene match: 21. This CDR3 spans 18 amino acids. The germline CDR1 and CDR2 sequences are SNHLY and FYNNEI. The CDR3 spells CACSDRGSKTFYQETQYF. The CDR3 DNA follows: TGTGCCTGCTCCGACCGCGGGAGCAAGACCTTTTACCAAGAGACCCAGTACTTC.

The V and J genes are TRBV19 and TRBJ1-6, with a possible D match to TRBD1 (5 bases). The CDR3 is 17 residues long. V lost 4 bases, J lost 0 bases, and 13 bases lay in between. Per germline, CDR1 LNHDA and CDR2 SQIVND (reference sequence). CDR3 region: CASSRRDSSSYNSPLHF. The DNA for the CDR3 is TGTGCCAGTAGTAGAAGGGACTCGAGCTCCTATAATTCACCCCTCCACTTT.

On this clonotype: This may be a read error, as it is one base from a much larger clone. V gene TRBV12-3 or TRBV12-4 combines with J gene TRBJ2-7; TRBD1 agrees at 10 bases. The junction had 4 bases not matched to a gene; V was cut back by 11 bases and J by 0 bases. This CDR3 is built from 13 residues. The CDR3 reads CAVRDRGSYEQYF. CDR3 sequence (DNA): TGTGCCGTCCGGGACAGGGGCTCCTACGAGCAGTACTTC.

There are many counts of this clonotype. V and J are TRBV11-2 and TRBJ1-1; tentative D call: TRBD1 (6 bases). The CDR3 consists of 13 residues. V gave up 6 bases and J gave up 5 bases, with 13 bases separating them. Germline CDR1 SGHAT, CDR2 FQNNGV. The CDR3 DNA follows: TGTGCCAGCAGAAGACAGGTTCAAACTGAAGCTTTCTTT. It translates to CASRRQVQTEAFF.

This clonotype was counted ten times or more. The chain links TRBV24-1 to TRBJ2-7; 8 bases map to TRBD1. J gave up 12 bases and V 4 bases, and 10 bases lay outside the gene matches. Germline values: CDR1 KGHDR, CDR2 SFDVKD. There are 13 residues in the CDR3. The CDR3 DNA reads as TGTGCCACCAGTGACCCCCGGGGACAGGATCTGTACTTC. It codes for CATSDPRGQDLYF.

This chain connects TRBV20-1 to TRBJ2-3; D not certain. This CDR3 is 11 amino acids long. Germline values: CDR1 DFQATT, CDR2 SNEGSKA (reference sequence). V was shortened by 3 bases and J by 4 bases, with 5 bases between the two germline ends. The CDR3 DNA sequence: TGCAGTGCTAGGGAGTCAGATACGCAGTATTTT. Residues: CSARESDTQYF.

This chain connects TRBV7-9 to TRBJ1-2; tentative D call: TRBD1 (6 bases). CDR1 and CDR2 (germline): SEHNR, FQNEAQ (reference sequence). The V gene lost 6 bases and the J gene lost 8 bases, with 25 bases spanning the gap. The CDR3 loop spans 16 amino acids. CDR3 in DNA: TGTGCCAGCAGTTCACCCCCTCCTGGACAGCCCTACGGCTACACCTTC. This translates into CASSSPPPGQPYGYTF.

With regard to this clonotype: An end of the junction does not agree with germline; a read error may underlie this. The chain couples TRBV5-1 to TRBJ1-2, with D uncertain. CDR3 length: 12 residues. Looked up from germline, CDR1 is SGHRS and CDR2 is YFSETQ. The CDR3 DNA reads TGCACCAGCATCAGAGGCCTCAGAGGCTACACCTTC. Its protein product is CTSIRGLRGYTF. Together with reference TRBV5-1 and TRBJ1-2, the CDR3 gives the full variable domain: KAGVTQTPRYLIKTRGQQVTLSCSPISGHRSVSWYQQTPGQGLQFLFEYFSETQRNKGNFPGRFSGRQFSNSRSEMNVSTLELGDSALYLCTSIRGLRGYTFGSGTRLTVV.

This clonotype was recorded many times. The V gene is TRBV20-1, the J gene TRBJ1-1, with D possibly being TRBD1 (6 bases). V gave up 0 bases and J gave up 6 bases, with 17 bases separating them. The CDR3 is made up of 15 amino acids. The germline CDR1 and CDR2 sequences are DFQATT and SNEGSKA (reference sequence). CDR3 coding DNA: TGCAGTGCTAGAGATCGGGGGGACACTCGGGCTGAAGCTTTCTTT. Protein: CSARDRGDTRAEAFF.

The V and J genes are TRBV7-7 and TRBJ1-4; possible D gene TRBD1, 5 bases. CDR1 SSHAT and CDR2 FNYEAQ come from the germline V gene (reference sequence). The CDR3 has 17 amino acids. The CDR3 protein is CASDGRDGDATNEKLFF. The CDR3 region has the DNA TGTGCTAGCGACGGCCGGGACGGGGATGCAACTAATGAAAAACTGTTTTTT.

This clonotype has only one observation. A read error may explain this, as a much larger clone is one base away. The genes are TRBV10-3 and TRBJ2-1; maybe TRBD1 (6 bases). The germline V gene has CDR1 ENHRY and CDR2 SYGVKD. The CDR3 extends over 15 amino acids. CDR3 sequence reads: CASSPDSHSSYEQFF. For the CDR3, the DNA is TGTGCCAGCAGTCCGGACAGTCACAGCTCCTACGAGCAGTTCTTC.

The table lists this clonotype with many counts. The chain combines TRBV20-1 with TRBJ2-5; 7 nucleotides match TRBD1. V lost 3 bases, J lost 3 bases, and 4 bases stayed unmatched. The germline V gene has CDR1 DFQATT and CDR2 SNEGSKA (reference sequence). The CDR3 has 13 residues. CDR3 DNA sequence: TGCAGTGCTAGTAAAACAGGGGAAGAGACCCAGTACTTC. Protein product: CSASKTGEETQYF.

This clonotype was observed once. This rearrangement joins TRBV20-1 to TRBJ1-2; TRBD1 matches at 11 bases. Trimming at V came to 6 bases and at J to 8 bases, leaving 14 bases not matched to a gene. There are 15 residues in the CDR3. Germline loops: CDR1 DFQATT, CDR2 SNEGSKA (reference sequence). The CDR3 loop is CSASITGTGGGGYTF. In DNA, the CDR3 is TGCAGTGCCAGCATCACCGGGACAGGGGGAGGGGGCTACACCTTC.

As regards this clonotype: At one boundary the junction diverges from the germline segment, which might be a read error. The V gene is TRBV25-1, the J gene TRBJ1-2, with a tentative D call TRBD1 (6 bases). The CDR3 totals 15 residues. Germline CDR1 MGHDK, CDR2 SYGVNS. The CDR3 bases are TGCGCCAGCAGCCAAGATCTCGGGGGCAGCTATGGCTACACCTTC. This gives the protein CASSQDLGGSYGYTF.

This clonotype was detected ten times or more. The chain combines TRBV2 with TRBJ2-7, with D unclear. The germline CDR1 and CDR2 sequences are SNHLY and FYNNEI. The CDR3 is 12 residues long. Trimming removed 11 bases at V and 5 bases at J, with 16 bases between. CDR3 DNA: TGTGCCTGGCATTCTCTAAGGGACGAGCAGTACTTC. Its translation: CAWHSLRDEQYF.

This clonotype came up a few times. One base away lies a much larger clone, so this may be a sequencing read error. As the CDR3 is not closed by the conserved phenylalanine or tryptophan, this likely results from a read error. The CDR3 DNA reads TGTGCCAGTAGTAGGGGACAGGGAGGCTACGAGCAGTACTCC. It is translated as CASSRGQGGYEQYS. J is TRBJ2-7 and V is TRBV19; TRBD1 matches 9 bases. The CDR3 is 14 amino acids. Trimming took 4 bases from V and 3 from J; bases not matched to a gene: 4. CDR1 LNHDA and CDR2 SQIVND come from the germline V gene (reference sequence).

The chain has TRBV5-1 and TRBJ1-4; 9 bases match TRBD1. This CDR3 is built from 13 residues. The germline gives CDR1 SGHRS, CDR2 YFSETQ. V lost 4 bases and J lost 11; bases outside the gene matches: 6. The CDR3 spells CASSEGQGLKLFF. CDR3 bases: TGCGCCAGCAGCGAAGGACAGGGGTTGAAACTGTTTTTT.

V and J are TRBV6-2 or TRBV6-3 and TRBJ1-2; D is unclear. V was pared by 0 bases and J by 8 bases, with 10 bases between. Germline V gives CDR1 MNHEY, CDR2 SVGEGT. This CDR3 region has 13 residues. CDR3 DNA: TGTGCCAGCAGTTACTCCTTTACGGGCGGCTACACCTTC. Translated: CASSYSFTGGYTF.

The J gene is TRBJ2-2, the V gene TRBV29-1; D gene ambiguous. This CDR3 region has 11 residues. Germline lookup yields CDR1 SQVTM and CDR2 ANQGSEA. Trimming removed 3 bases from V and 7 bases from J, with 6 bases in between. CDR3 sequence reads: CSVEIYGELFF. As DNA, the CDR3 is TGCAGCGTTGAGATTTACGGGGAGCTGTTTTTT.

This clonotype is a singleton in its sample. The genes are TRBV29-1 and TRBJ2-3, with 11 nucleotides matching TRBD2. V lost 3 bases and J lost 0; bases outside the gene matches: 8. Germline CDR1 SQVTM, CDR2 ANQGSEA. The length of the CDR3 is 17 residues. The CDR3 nucleotides are TGCAGCGTTGACCCTAGCGGGGGGCGTGCTAGCACAGATACGCAGTATTTT. Protein product: CSVDPSGGRASTDTQYF.

In regard to this clonotype: It may be a read error: a sequence one base away is much more abundant. The chain combines TRBV4-2 with TRBJ2-1; D is unclear. CDR1 is LGHNA, CDR2 YNFKEQ, per germline. Trimming pared 1 base from V and 9 bases from J, leaving 4 bases between. This CDR3 has 11 amino acids. The CDR3 is CASSQGAEQFF. CDR3 DNA: TGTGCCAGCAGCCAAGGCGCTGAGCAGTTCTTC.

The chain recombines TRBV19 with TRBJ1-4, with D unclear. Trimming cost V 3 bases and J 7 bases, with 24 bases left between them. The CDR3 extends over 18 amino acids. Per germline, CDR1 LNHDA and CDR2 SQIVND (reference sequence). CDR3 sequence (DNA): TGTGCCAGTAGTATCCCCCAGGTGGAGCCCTGGGTGGGTGAAAAACTGTTTTTT. It is translated as CASSIPQVEPWVGEKLFF. The whole variable domain, filled in from reference TRBV19 and TRBJ1-4, reads DGGITQSPKYLFRKEGQNVTLSCEQNLNHDAMYWYRQDPGQGLRLIYYSQIVNDFQKGDIAEGYSVSREKKESFPLTVTSAQKNPTAFYLCASSIPQVEPWVGEKLFFGSGTQLSVL.

This clonotype was seen more than once but under ten times. The DNA for the CDR3 is TGCGCCAGCAGTGCCACCCTCATCCACAATGAGCAGTTCTTC. Its protein is CASSATLIHNEQFF. This chain uses TRBV10-2 with TRBJ2-1; D unresolved. Germline values: CDR1 WSHSY, CDR2 SAAADI. The V and J ends lost 4 bases and 5 bases respectively, with 12 bases between them. The CDR3 sequence is 14 residues long.

The chain couples TRBV3-1 to TRBJ2-2, with 8 bases fitting TRBD1. The CDR3 runs to 16 residues. V lost 0 bases, J lost 7 bases, and 7 bases stayed unmatched. Germline V gene data show CDR1 as LGHDT and CDR2 as YNNKEL (reference sequence). Here the CDR3 DNA reads TGTGCCAGCAGCCAAGATCAGGGGGCACTCGACGGGGAGCTGTTTTTT. It translates to CASSQDQGALDGELFF.